This T cell receptor beta chain appears in the sequencing data of a study of siplizumab effects on memory and regulatory T cells. The CDR3 sequence is 15 residues long. Germline lookup yields CDR1 SNHLY and CDR2 FYNNEI. V shed 2 bases and J shed 2 bases, with 13 bases lying between them. Generated by immunoSEQ multiplex PCR, the TCRdb table keeps only in-frame clones and is missing some. The sample lists about 68,000 clones, around 93% occurring once. This TCR came from a human donor in good health. The sample comprised CD8+ T cells sorted from blood. This sequence joins TRBV2 and TRBJ2-7, with D uncertain. CDR3 bases: TGTGCCAGCAGTGAATCCGGGTTTACTGCCTACGAGCAGTACTTC. It yields the protein CASSESGFTAYEQYF.